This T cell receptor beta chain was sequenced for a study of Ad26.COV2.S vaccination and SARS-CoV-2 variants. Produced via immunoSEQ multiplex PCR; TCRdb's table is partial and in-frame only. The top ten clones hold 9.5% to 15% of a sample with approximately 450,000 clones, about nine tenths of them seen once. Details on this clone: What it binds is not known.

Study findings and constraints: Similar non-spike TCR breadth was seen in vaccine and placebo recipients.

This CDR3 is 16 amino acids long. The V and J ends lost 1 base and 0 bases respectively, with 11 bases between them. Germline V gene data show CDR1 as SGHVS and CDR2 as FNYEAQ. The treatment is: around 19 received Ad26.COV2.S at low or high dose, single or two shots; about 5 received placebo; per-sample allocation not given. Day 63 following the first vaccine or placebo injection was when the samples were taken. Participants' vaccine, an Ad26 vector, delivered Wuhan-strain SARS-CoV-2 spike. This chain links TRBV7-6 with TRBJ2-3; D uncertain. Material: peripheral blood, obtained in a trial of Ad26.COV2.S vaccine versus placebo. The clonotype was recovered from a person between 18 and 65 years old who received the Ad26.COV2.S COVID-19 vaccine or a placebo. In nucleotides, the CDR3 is TGTGCCAGCAGCTTAGGGATGGGTTCTAGCACAGATACGCAGTATTTT. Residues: CASSLGMGSSTDTQYF.